This T cell receptor (beta chain) was captured in a study of cytomegalovirus exposure and HLA in healthy donors. The CDR3 length is 15 residues. The germline CDR1 and CDR2 sequences are ENHRY and SYGVKD. V was pared by 8 bases and J by 4 bases, with 15 bases between. 13 Jbeta primers and 60 Vbeta primers were used for the PCR. TCRdb keeps only in-frame clones here, not all; method: immunoSEQ multiplex PCR. The repertoire includes 100,000 to 120,000 clones, roughly 70% of them detected once, and roughly 1.2% sits in the top ten. This sequence originates from a man aged 35 to 55 in good health and CMV-seronegative. The specimen was PBMCs. The genes are TRBV10-3 and TRBJ2-6, with D perhaps matching TRBD2 (6 bases). In nucleotides, the CDR3 is TGTGCCATCCAAGGGGACTTGGGAGGGGCCAACGTCCTGACTTTC. Its translation is CAIQGDLGGANVLTF.